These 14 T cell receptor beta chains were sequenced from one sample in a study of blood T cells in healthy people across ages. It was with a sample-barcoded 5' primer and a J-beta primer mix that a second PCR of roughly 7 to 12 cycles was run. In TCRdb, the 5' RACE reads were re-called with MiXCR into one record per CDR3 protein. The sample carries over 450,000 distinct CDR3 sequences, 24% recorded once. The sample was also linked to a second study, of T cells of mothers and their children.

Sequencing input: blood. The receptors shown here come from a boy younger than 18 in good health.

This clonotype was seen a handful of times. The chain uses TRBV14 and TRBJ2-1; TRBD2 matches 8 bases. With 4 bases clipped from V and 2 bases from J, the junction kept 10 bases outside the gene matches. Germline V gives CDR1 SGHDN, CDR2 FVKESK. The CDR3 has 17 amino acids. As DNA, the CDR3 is TGTGCCAGCAGCCCCTCCGGGACTAGGGGGACCTACAATGAGCAGTTCTTC. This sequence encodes CASSPSGTRGTYNEQFF. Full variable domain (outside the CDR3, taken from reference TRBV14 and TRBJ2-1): EAGVTQFPSHSVIEKGQTVTLRCDPISGHDNLYWYRRVMGKEIKFLLHFVKESKQDESGMPNNRFLAERTGGTYSTLKVQPAELEDSGVYFCASSPSGTRGTYNEQFFGPGTRLTVL.

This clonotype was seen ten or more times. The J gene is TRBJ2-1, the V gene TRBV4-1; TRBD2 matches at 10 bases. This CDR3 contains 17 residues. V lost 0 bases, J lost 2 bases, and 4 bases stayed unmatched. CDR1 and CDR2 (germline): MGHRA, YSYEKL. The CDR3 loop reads CASSQDLAGVPYNEQFF. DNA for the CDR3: TGCGCCAGCAGCCAAGATCTAGCGGGAGTCCCCTACAATGAGCAGTTCTTC.

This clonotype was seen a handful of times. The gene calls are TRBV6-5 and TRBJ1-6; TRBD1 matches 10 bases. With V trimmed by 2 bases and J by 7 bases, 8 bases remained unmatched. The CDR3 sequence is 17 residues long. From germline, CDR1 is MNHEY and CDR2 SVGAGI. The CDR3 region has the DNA TGTGCCAGCAGTTACGTCGGGACAGGGGCGAGGAATTCACCCCTCCACTTT. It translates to CASSYVGTGARNSPLHF.

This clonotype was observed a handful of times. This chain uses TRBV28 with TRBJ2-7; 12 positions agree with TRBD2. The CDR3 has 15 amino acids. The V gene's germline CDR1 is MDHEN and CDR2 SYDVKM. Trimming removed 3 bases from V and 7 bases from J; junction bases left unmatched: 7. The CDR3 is CASSFPTSGRKEQYF. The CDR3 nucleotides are TGTGCCAGCAGTTTCCCGACTAGCGGGAGAAAGGAGCAGTACTTC.

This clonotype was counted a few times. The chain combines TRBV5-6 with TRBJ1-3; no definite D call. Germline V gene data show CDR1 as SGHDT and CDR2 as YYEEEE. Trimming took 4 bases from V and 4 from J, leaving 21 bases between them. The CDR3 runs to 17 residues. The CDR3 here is CASSTWTATAPGNTIYF. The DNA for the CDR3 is TGTGCCAGCAGCACCTGGACCGCTACGGCTCCGGGAAACACCATATATTTT.

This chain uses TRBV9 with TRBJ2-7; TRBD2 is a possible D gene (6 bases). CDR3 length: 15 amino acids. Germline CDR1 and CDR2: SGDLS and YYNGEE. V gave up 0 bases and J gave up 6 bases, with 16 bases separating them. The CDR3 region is CASSVDPGGGGEQYF. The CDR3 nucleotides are TGTGCCAGCAGCGTAGATCCCGGGGGTGGTGGCGAGCAGTACTTC.

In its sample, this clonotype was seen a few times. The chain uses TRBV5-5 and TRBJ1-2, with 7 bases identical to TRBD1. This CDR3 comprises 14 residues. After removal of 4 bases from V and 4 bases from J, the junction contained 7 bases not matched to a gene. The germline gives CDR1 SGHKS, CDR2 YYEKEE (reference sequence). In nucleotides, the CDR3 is TGTGCCAGCAGCCCCCGACAGGGCCTCTATGGCTACACCTTC. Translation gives CASSPRQGLYGYTF.

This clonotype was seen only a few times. This CDR3 reads CASSLEGAEAFF. DNA for the CDR3: TGCGCCAGCAGCCTGGAAGGGGCTGAAGCTTTCTTT. The chain recombines TRBV5-1 with TRBJ1-1, with D perhaps TRBD1 (5 bases). This CDR3 comprises 12 residues. V lost 4 bases and J lost 6, with 10 bases in between. Germline V CDR1 and CDR2: SGHRS, YFSETQ.

CDR3 amino acids: CASSRQGNGYTF. In DNA, the CDR3 is TGTGCCAGCAGTAGACAGGGAAATGGCTACACCTTC. V usage is TRBV27 and J usage is TRBJ1-2; 7 positions agree with TRBD1. V lost 5 bases to trimming and J lost 6 bases; unmatched junction nucleotides: 3. CDR3 size: 12 residues. The V gene's germline CDR1 is MNHEY and CDR2 SMNVEV (reference sequence).

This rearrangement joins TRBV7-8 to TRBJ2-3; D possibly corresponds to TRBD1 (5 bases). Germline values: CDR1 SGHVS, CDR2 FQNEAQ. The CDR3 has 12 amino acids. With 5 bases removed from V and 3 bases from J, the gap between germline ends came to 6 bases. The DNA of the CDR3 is TGTGCCAGCAGCAAGGGGACAGATACGCAGTATTTT. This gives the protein CASSKGTDTQYF.

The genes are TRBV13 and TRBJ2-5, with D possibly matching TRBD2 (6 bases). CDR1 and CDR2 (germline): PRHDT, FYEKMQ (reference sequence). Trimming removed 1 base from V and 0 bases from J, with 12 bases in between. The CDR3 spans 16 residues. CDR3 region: CASSLAWDWNQETQYF. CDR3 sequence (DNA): TGTGCCAGCAGCTTAGCTTGGGACTGGAACCAAGAGACCCAGTACTTC. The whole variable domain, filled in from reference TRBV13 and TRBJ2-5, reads AAGVIQSPRHLIKEKRETATLKCYPIPRHDTVYWYQQGPGQDPQFLISFYEKMQSDKGSIPDRFSAQQFSDYHSELNMSSLELGDSALYFCASSLAWDWNQETQYFGPGTRLLVL.

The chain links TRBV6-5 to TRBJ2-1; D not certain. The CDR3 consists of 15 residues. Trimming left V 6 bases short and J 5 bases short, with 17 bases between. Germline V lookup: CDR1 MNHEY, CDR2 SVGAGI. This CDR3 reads CASSFDGRSNNEQFF. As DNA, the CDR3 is TGTGCCAGCAGCTTCGACGGAAGGAGCAACAATGAGCAGTTCTTC.

The DNA for the CDR3 is TGCAGCGTTGAACCAGGTAGCGGGGGGTTTTACGAGCAGTACTTC. Encoded protein: CSVEPGSGGFYEQYF. The rearrangement links TRBV29-1 to TRBJ2-7; 10 bases line up with TRBD2. Unmatched junction bases numbered 8, after V lost 2 bases and J lost 4 bases. The germline gives CDR1 SQVTM, CDR2 ANQGSEA. CDR3 size: 15 residues.

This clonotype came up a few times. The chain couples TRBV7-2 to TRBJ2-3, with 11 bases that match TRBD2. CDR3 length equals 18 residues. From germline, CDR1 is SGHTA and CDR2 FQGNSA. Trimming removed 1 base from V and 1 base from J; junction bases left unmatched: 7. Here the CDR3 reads CASSLGGPTSGGTDTQYF. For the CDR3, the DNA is TGTGCCAGCAGCTTAGGAGGCCCGACTAGCGGGGGCACAGATACGCAGTATTTT.